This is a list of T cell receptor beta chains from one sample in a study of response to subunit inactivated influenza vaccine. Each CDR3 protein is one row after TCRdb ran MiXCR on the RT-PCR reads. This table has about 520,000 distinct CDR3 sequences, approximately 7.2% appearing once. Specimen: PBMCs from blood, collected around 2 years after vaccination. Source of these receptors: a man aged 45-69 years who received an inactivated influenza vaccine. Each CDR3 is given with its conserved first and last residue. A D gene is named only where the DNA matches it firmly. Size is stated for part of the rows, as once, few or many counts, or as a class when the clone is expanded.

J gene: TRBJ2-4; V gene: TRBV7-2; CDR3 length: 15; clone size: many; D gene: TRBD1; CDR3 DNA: TGTGCCAGCAGATCAGGGGGCGCTTCCAAAAACATTCAGTACTTC; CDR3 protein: CASRSGGASKNIQYF
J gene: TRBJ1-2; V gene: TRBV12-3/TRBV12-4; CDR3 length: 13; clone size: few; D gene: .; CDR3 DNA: TGTGCCAGCAGTTCTGCCCAAGTCGGTGGCTACACCTTC; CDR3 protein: CASSSAQVGGYTF
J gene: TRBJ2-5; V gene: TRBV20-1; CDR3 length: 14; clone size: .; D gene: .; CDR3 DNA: TGCAGTGCTAGAAACCCCACGGGAGTCCGGGACCAGTACTTC; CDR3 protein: CSARNPTGVRDQYF
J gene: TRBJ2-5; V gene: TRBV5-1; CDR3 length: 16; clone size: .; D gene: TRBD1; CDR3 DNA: TGCGCCAGCAGCCAAGGGACAGGTTCTGAAACGAGGACCCAGTACTTC; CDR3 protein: CASSQGTGSETRTQYF
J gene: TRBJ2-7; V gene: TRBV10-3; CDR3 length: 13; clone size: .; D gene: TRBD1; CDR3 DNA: TGTGCCATCAGTTGGGACAGGGGGCAAGAGCAGTACTTC; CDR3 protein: CAISWDRGQEQYF
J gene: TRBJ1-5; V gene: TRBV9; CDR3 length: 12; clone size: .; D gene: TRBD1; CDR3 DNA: TGTGCCAGTGGACAGGGGACTCAGCCCCAGCATTTT; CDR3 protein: CASGQGTQPQHF
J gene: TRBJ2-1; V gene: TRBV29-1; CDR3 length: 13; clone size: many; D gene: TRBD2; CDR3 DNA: TGCAGCGCTCGAGCGGGGCCACACAATGAGCAGTTCTTC; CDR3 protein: CSARAGPHNEQFF
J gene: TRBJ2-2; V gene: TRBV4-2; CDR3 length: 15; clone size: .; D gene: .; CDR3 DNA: TGTGCCAGCAGTCGTACAGGGTCGAGCACCGGGGAGCTGTTTTTT; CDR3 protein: CASSRTGSSTGELFF
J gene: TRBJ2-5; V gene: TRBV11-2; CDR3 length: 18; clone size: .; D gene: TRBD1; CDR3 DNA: TGTGCCAGCAGCTTAGGCGTGGTCGGGACAGGTGCCCAAGAGACCCAGTACTTC; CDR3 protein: CASSLGVVGTGAQETQYF
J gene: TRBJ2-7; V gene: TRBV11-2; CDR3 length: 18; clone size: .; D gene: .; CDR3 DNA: TGTGCCAGCAGCTTAGGGGGACTCCGTTCGAGTCCGGAGCGCGAGCAGTACTTC; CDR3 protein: CASSLGGLRSSPEREQYF
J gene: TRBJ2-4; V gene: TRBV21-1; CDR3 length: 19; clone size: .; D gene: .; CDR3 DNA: TGTGCCAGCAGCGAACAGGGGGCGAATCGGGCTAAAGCCAAAAACATTCAGTACTTC; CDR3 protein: CASSEQGANRAKAKNIQYF
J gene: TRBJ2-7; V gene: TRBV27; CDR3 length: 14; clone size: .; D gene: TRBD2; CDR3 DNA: TGTGCCAGCAGTTTACAAGCGGGGGGCCACGAGCAGTACTTC; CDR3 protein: CASSLQAGGHEQYF
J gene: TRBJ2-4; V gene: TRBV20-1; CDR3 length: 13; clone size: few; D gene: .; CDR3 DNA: TGCAGTGCTTTGGACTTAGCCAAAAACATTCAGTACTTC; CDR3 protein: CSALDLAKNIQYF
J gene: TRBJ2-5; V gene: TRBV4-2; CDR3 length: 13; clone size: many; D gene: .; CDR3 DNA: TGTGCCAGCAGCCAAGATTTGCAAGAGACCCAGTACTTC; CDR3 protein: CASSQDLQETQYF
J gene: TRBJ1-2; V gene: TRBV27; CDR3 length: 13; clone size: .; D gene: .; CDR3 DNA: TGTGCCAGCAGTTTATCCACAGTGCATGGCTACACCTTC; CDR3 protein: CASSLSTVHGYTF
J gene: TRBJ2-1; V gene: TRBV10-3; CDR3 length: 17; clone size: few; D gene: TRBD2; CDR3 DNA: TGTGCCATCAGTGAGTCCATAGCGGGAGTCACCTACAATGAGCAGTTCTTC; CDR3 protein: CAISESIAGVTYNEQFF
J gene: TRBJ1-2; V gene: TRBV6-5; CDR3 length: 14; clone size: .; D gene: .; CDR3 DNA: TGTGCCAGCAGATTAACCGGGACTAACTATGGCTACACCTTC; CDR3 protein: CASRLTGTNYGYTF
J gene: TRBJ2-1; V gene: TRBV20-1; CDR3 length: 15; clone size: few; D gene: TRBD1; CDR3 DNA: TGCAGTGCTAGAGTGTATGGACAGGGGCTTGATGAGCAGTTCTTC; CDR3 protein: CSARVYGQGLDEQFF
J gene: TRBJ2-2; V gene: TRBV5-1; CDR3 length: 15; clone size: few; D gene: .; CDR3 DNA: TGCGCCAGCCGGAGGGCGTATGTCCCGGCCGGGGAGCTGTTTTTT; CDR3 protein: CASRRAYVPAGELFF
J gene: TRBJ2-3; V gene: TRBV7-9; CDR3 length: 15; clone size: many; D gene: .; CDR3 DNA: TGTGCCAGCAGCTTGGGGCGAGCACTTACAGATACGCAGTATTTT; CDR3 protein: CASSLGRALTDTQYF
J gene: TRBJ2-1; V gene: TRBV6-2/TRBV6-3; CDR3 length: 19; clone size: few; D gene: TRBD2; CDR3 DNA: TGTGCCAGCAGTTACCGAAGCGGGAGTCTTTTTCCCTTCTACAATGAGCAGTTCTTC; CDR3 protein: CASSYRSGSLFPFYNEQFF
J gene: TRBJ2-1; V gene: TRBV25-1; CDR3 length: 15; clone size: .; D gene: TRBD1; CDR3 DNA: TGTGCCAGCACCTGGGACAGGTCAAAGGAGGGTGAGCAGTTCTTC; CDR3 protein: CASTWDRSKEGEQFF
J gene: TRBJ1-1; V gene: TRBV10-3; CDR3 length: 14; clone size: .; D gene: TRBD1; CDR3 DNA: TGTGCCATTCGGGGGGACAGGGCTTCCACTGAAGCTTTCTTT; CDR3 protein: CAIRGDRASTEAFF
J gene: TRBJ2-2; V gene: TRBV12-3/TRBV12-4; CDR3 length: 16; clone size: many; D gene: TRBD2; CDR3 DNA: TGTGCCAGCAAGACTACGGGCGGGAGAGTGGCCGGGGAGCTGTTTTTT; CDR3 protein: CASKTTGGRVAGELFF
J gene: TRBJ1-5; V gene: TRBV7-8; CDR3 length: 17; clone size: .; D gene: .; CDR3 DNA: TGTGCCAGCAGCGAAGGTACCGGGCGCTCGGGCAATCAGCCCCAGCATTTT; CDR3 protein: CASSEGTGRSGNQPQHF
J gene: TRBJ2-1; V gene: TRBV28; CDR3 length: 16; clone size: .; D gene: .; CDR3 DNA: TGTGCCAGCAGTTTATATGGGGTACCCCCTTACAATGAGCAGTTCTTC; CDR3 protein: CASSLYGVPPYNEQFF
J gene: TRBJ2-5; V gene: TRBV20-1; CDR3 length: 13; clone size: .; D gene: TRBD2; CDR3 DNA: TGCAGTGCACGACTAGCGTTACAAGAGACCCAGTACTTC; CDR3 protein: CSARLALQETQYF
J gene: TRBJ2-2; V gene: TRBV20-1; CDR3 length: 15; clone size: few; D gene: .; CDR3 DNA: TGCAGTGCTAGAGTTGTGCAGGGGAACACCGGGGAGCTGTTTTTT; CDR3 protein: CSARVVQGNTGELFF
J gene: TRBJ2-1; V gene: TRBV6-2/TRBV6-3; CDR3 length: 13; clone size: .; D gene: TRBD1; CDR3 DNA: TGTGCCAGCAATCGGGACAGTACTAATGAGCAGTTCTTC; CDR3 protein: CASNRDSTNEQFF
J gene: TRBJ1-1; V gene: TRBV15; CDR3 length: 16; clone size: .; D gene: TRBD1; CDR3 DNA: TGTGCCACCAGCAGAGAGGGGGACAGGATGAACACTGAAGCTTTCTTT; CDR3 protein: CATSREGDRMNTEAFF
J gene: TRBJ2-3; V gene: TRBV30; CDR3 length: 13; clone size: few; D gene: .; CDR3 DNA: TGTGCCTGGACTAGACTAAGCACAGATACGCAGTATTTT; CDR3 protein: CAWTRLSTDTQYF
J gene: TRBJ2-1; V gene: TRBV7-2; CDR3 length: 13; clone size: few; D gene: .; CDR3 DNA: TGTGCCAGCAGCTCCCCAGCGGTCAATGAGCAGTTCTTC; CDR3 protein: CASSSPAVNEQFF
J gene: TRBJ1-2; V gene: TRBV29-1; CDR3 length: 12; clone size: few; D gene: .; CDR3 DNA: TGCAGCGTTGTCCGAACAGATTATGGCTACACCTTC; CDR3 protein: CSVVRTDYGYTF
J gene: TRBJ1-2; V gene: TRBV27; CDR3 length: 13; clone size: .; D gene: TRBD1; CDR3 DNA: TGTGCCAGCAGTTTGGACAGGTGGAATGGCTACACCTTC; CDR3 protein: CASSLDRWNGYTF
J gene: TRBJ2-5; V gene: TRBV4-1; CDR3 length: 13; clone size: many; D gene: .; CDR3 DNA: TGCGCCAGCAGCCAATCCATACAAGAGACCCAGTACTTC; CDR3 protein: CASSQSIQETQYF
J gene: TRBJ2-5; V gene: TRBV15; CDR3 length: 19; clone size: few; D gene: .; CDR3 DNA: TGTGCCACCAGCAGAGATGTTAATGGGAGGGGGCGCAGGGAAGAGACCCAGTACTTC; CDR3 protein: CATSRDVNGRGRREETQYF
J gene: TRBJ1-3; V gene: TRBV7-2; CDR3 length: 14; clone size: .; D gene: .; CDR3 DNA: TGTGCCAGCAGCCGGGACGTCTCTGGAAACACCATATATTTT; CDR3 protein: CASSRDVSGNTIYF
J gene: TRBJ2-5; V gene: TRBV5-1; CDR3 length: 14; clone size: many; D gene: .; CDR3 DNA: TGCGCCAGCAGCTTGATGGGTGGGGAAGAGACCCAGTACTTC; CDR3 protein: CASSLMGGEETQYF
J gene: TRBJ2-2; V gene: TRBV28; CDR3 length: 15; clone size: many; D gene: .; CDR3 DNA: TGTGCCAGCAGTGTCACCGGGCTAAACACCGGGGAGCTGTTTTTT; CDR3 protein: CASSVTGLNTGELFF
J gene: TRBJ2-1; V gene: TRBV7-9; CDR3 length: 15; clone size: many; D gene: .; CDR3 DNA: TGTGCCAGCAGCTTGAGACTAGGGCAACGGAATGAGCAGTTCTTC; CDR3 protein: CASSLRLGQRNEQFF
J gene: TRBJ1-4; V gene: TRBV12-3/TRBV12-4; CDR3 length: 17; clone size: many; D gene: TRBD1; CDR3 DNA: TGTGCCAGCAGTTTAGCGCTAACAGGGACAGCTAATGAAAAACTGTTTTTT; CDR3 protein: CASSLALTGTANEKLFF
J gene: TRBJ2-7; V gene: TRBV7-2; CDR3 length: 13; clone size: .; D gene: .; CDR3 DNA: TGTGCCAGCAGCCCCACCCCAGGGGCCGAGCAGTACTTC; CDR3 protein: CASSPTPGAEQYF
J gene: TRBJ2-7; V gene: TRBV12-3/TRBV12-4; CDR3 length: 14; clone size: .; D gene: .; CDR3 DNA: TGTGCCAGCAGCCCCCTGGTCGGGGGGCGCGAGCAGTACTTC; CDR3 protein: CASSPLVGGREQYF
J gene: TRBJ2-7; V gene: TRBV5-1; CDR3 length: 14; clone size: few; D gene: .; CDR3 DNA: TGCGCCAGCAGCTTGGAGTCTGGGATCGGCGAGCAGTACTTC; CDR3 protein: CASSLESGIGEQYF
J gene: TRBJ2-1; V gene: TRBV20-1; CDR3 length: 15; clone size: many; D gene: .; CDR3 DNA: TGCAGTGCTAGCCCCCTACAGATTCTTTACAATGAGCAGTTCTTC; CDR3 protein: CSASPLQILYNEQFF
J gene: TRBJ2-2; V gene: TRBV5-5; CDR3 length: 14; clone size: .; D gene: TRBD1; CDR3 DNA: TGTGCCAGCAGGACACAGGGGGCTAACGGGGAGCTGTTTTTT; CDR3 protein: CASRTQGANGELFF